Below, 17 T cell receptor beta chains from the same sample are listed, as sequenced in a study of control samples from healthy donors and cancer patients. Sequencing was performed with immunoSEQ multiplex PCR; in TCRdb, only in-frame clones are kept and a portion is missing. The profile shows about 95,000 clones, around 89% of them singletons. Sequencing input: blood. Source of these receptors: a woman aged 70 to 79 in good health.

DNA of the CDR3: TGTGCCAGCAGTCTCTTCTACGAGCAGTACTTC. Amino acid sequence: CASSLFYEQYF. The V call is TRBV7-2, the J call TRBJ2-7; unclear D gene. With 6 bases removed from V and 3 bases from J, the gap between germline ends came to 6 bases. Germline V CDR1 and CDR2: SGHTA, FQGNSA. The CDR3 consists of 11 residues.

This sequence joins TRBV10-2 and TRBJ1-5; no firm D call. Germline loops: CDR1 WSHSY, CDR2 SAAADI. The CDR3 is made up of 14 amino acids. V was trimmed by 4 bases and J by 0 bases, leaving 7 bases between them. The DNA for the CDR3 is TGCGCCAGCAGTGGGGTTTCTAGCAATCAGCCCCAGCATTTT. Its protein product is CASSGVSSNQPQHF.

The chain carries TRBV23-1 and TRBJ1-6; 9 nucleotides agree with TRBD1. TRBV23-1 is classed as an ORF, of uncertain function. The length of the CDR3 is 14 residues. Unmatched junction bases numbered 5, after V lost 6 bases and J lost 8 bases. CDR3 protein: CASRNRGRYSPLHF. The CDR3 DNA reads as TGCGCCAGCAGAAACAGGGGGCGTTATTCACCCCTCCACTTT.

The genes are TRBV7-8 and TRBJ2-3; a weak D match, TRBD2 (5 bases). This CDR3 comprises 16 residues. From germline, CDR1 is SGHVS and CDR2 FQNEAQ. V lost 1 base and J lost 8, with 19 bases in between. CDR3 loop: CASSLDSGYAGGTQYF. CDR3 nucleotides: TGTGCCAGCAGCTTAGACTCCGGGTACGCAGGAGGTACGCAGTATTTT.

The V gene is TRBV5-4, the J gene TRBJ1-2; D is possibly TRBD1 (5 bases). The germline V gene encodes CDR1 SGHNT and CDR2 YYREEE (reference sequence). The CDR3 has 13 residues. Trimming removed 1 base from V and 7 bases from J, with 11 bases in between. The CDR3 reads CASSLPGVGGYTF. In nucleotides, the CDR3 is TGTGCCAGCAGCTTGCCGGGGGTTGGTGGCTACACCTTC.

CDR3 nucleotides: TGTGCCAGCAGCCAAGATACGGTTTCTGGAAACACCATATATTTT. As protein: CASSQDTVSGNTIYF. The chain carries TRBV3-1 (or the pseudogene TRBV3-2) and TRBJ1-3; the D is unclear. V dropped 0 bases and J dropped 1 base, with 7 bases sitting between them. This CDR3 spans 15 amino acids. Germline loops: CDR1 LGHDT, CDR2 YNNKEL (reference sequence).

The CDR3 protein is CASSPLAGPDTQYF. The CDR3 bases are TGTGCCAGCAGTCCCTTGGCAGGGCCAGATACGCAGTATTTT. The genes are TRBV27 and TRBJ2-3, with a tentative D call TRBD1 (5 bases). This CDR3 has 14 amino acids. V lost 5 bases and J 4 bases, leaving 13 bases between the germline ends. Germline-derived CDR1 and CDR2 are MNHEY and SMNVEV (reference sequence).

The J gene is TRBJ2-5, the V gene TRBV6-5; D not resolved. CDR3 length equals 14 residues. Per the germline V gene, CDR1 is MNHEY and CDR2 is SVGAGI. V gave up 2 bases and J gave up 1 base, with 8 bases separating them. CDR3 sequence reads: CASSYQASQETQYF. The CDR3 DNA follows: TGTGCCAGCAGTTACCAGGCTAGCCAAGAGACCCAGTACTTC.

The chain joins TRBV29-1 to TRBJ1-2, with TRBD1 matching over 7 bases. V lost 5 bases, J lost 10 bases, and 7 bases stayed unmatched. From germline, CDR1 is SQVTM and CDR2 ANQGSEA. CDR3 length: 11 amino acids. CDR3 sequence reads: CSVRRGQDYTF. In DNA form, the CDR3 reads TGCAGCGTTCGGAGGGGGCAAGACTACACCTTC. Looking up the rest from reference TRBV29-1 and TRBJ1-2 gives the full variable domain: SAVISQKPSRDICQRGTSLTIQCQVDSQVTMMFWYRQQPGQSLTLIATANQGSEATYESGFVIDKFPISRPNLTFSTLTVSNMSPEDSSIYLCSVRRGQDYTFGSGTRLTVV.

This chain joins TRBV27 and TRBJ1-5; the D gene is possibly TRBD1 (6 bases). The CDR3 covers 13 residues. CDR1 MNHEY and CDR2 SMNVEV come from the germline V gene (reference sequence). V shed 5 bases and J shed 4 bases, with 9 bases lying between them. The CDR3 region has the DNA TGTGCCAGCAGTGCAGGGACAAATCAGCCCCAGCATTTT. Translated: CASSAGTNQPQHF.

This clone was counted a single time. V is TRBV6-5 and J is TRBJ2-3, with TRBD2 as a possible D gene (6 bases). Germline values: CDR1 MNHEY, CDR2 SVGAGI. The CDR3 sequence is 15 residues long. Trimming took off 6 bases at V and 4 bases at J, with 17 bases between the two ends. As DNA, the CDR3 is TGTGCCAGCAGAACCGGGACTCGGGGCGCAGATACGCAGTATTTT. The encoded protein is CASRTGTRGADTQYF.

The J gene is TRBJ2-3, the V gene TRBV18; 9 bases map to TRBD2. From germline, CDR1 is KGHSH and CDR2 LQKENI. V lost 0 bases, J lost 2 bases, and 9 bases stayed unmatched. The CDR3 runs 18 residues. The CDR3 DNA reads TGTGCCAGCTCACCACCGGGGACTAGCTCGAGCCACACAGATACGCAGTATTTT. It codes for CASSPPGTSSSHTDTQYF.

In DNA, the CDR3 is TGCGCCAGCAGCCTCGCCCCCCCAGGGCGTGACACTGAAGCTTTCTTT. Translated: CASSLAPPGRDTEAFF. V and J are TRBV5-1 and TRBJ1-1; a possible D gene is TRBD1 (5 bases). The CDR3 is 16 residues long. CDR1 is SGHRS, CDR2 YFSETQ, per germline. Trimming stripped 4 bases from V and 3 bases from J, with 19 bases between.

CDR3 nucleotides: TGCGCCAGCAGCCAAGATGGGCAAGGGTACACCGGGGAGCTGTTTTTT. Protein: CASSQDGQGYTGELFF. This sequence joins TRBV4-1 and TRBJ2-2; D uncertain. The CDR3 consists of 16 residues. Trimming stripped 0 bases from V and 3 bases from J, with 11 bases between. Germline CDR1 and CDR2: MGHRA and YSYEKL.

V gene TRBV5-1 combines with J gene TRBJ1-6, with unresolved D. CDR1 and CDR2 from the germline V gene are SGHRS and YFSETQ. This CDR3 has 13 residues. Deletions cut 0 bases from V and 7 bases from J, with 5 bases between. This CDR3 is CASSLGGNSPLHF. The CDR3, as DNA: TGCGCCAGCAGCTTGGGTGGGAATTCACCCCTCCACTTT. Filled out from reference TRBV5-1 and TRBJ1-6, the complete variable domain reads KAGVTQTPRYLIKTRGQQVTLSCSPISGHRSVSWYQQTPGQGLQFLFEYFSETQRNKGNFPGRFSGRQFSNSRSEMNVSTLELGDSALYLCASSLGGNSPLHFGNGTRLTVT.

With regard to this clone: One end of the junction does not line up with germline, which may come from a read error. The rearrangement joins TRBV7-7 to TRBJ2-3; D is ambiguous. Germline lookup yields CDR1 SSHAT and CDR2 FNYEAQ (reference sequence). The CDR3 covers 16 residues. The CDR3 DNA reads as TGTGCTAGCAGCTTAGGTCCTGCGCATAGCACAGATACGCAGTATTTT. This sequence encodes CASSLGPAHSTDTQYF.

This sequence joins TRBV27 and TRBJ1-1; the D gene is possibly TRBD1 (6 bases). Germline loops: CDR1 MNHEY, CDR2 SMNVEV (reference sequence). This CDR3 is 13 amino acids long. Between the trimmed V and J ends, which lost 4 bases and 7 bases, there was a span of 13 bases. CDR3 in DNA: TGTGCCAGCAGTTCAGGCGACAGGTATGAAGCTTTCTTT. Translated: CASSSGDRYEAFF.